The present T cell receptor (beta chain) was sequenced within a study of T cell repertoires in cytomegalovirus infection. About the study: Public TCR beta signature analysis indicated the presence of both CMV infection and matching HLA type.

Overall study findings and caveats: Individuals carrying CMV plus the relevant HLA were identified by cumulative frequency of public TCR beta families. CMV-specific TCR beta clonotypes restricted by HLA-C were the ones dominating the ex vivo response.

There are many counts of this clonotype. What it recognizes is unknown. TCRdb used MiXCR to reprocess the reads, holding one entry per CDR3 protein. The table has under 200,000 distinct CDR3 sequences, 8% to 10% seen once; the top ten hold about 4.2%. This CDR3 has 14 amino acids. CDR1 SGHAT and CDR2 FQNNGV come from the germline V gene. V was clipped by 4 bases and J by 6 bases, with 16 bases between them. The source of this sequence is a human donor in good health (CMV status not recorded). Some clones in this sample may be carry-over from other donors' samples. Sequenced sample: PBMCs. The genes are TRBV11-2 and TRBJ2-7; D remains ambiguous. The CDR3 loop reads CASSYSPGLGEQYF. For the CDR3, the DNA is TGTGCCAGCAGCTATAGTCCGGGTTTGGGCGAGCAGTACTTC.